Listed here are 12 T cell receptor beta chains from one sample, sequenced in a study of CD4 T cells in relation to SARS-CoV-2 and coronaviruses. CD4+ T cells from unexposed donors were obtained before the COVID-19 pandemic (2011-2018). After ten to eleven days of culture, CD4+ T cells were isolated. No antigen is known for these receptors. Measured with immunoSEQ multiplex PCR; TCRdb has only the in-frame clones, and not every one. The sample includes tens of thousands of clones, around 78% seen only once; the top ten take just over 20%. The sequenced sample was CD4+ T cells from PBMCs, cultured in vitro. These receptors came from a human donor in good health.

The chain is built from TRBV23-1 and TRBJ2-1, with 8 bases matching TRBD1. TRBV23-1 qualifies as an ORF whose function is uncertain. V was pared by 7 bases and J by 6 bases, with 11 bases of the junction left unmatched. CDR3 size: 15 residues. The CDR3 sequence: CASTSRGTGGNEQFF. CDR3 DNA: TGCGCCAGCACCTCAAGGGGGACAGGCGGCAATGAGCAGTTCTTC.

The rearrangement uses TRBV11-2 and TRBJ2-7; tentatively, D is TRBD1 (6 bases). Germline assignment: CDR1 SGHAT and CDR2 FQNNGV. The V and J ends lost 2 bases and 5 bases respectively, with 13 bases between them. The CDR3 spans 14 residues. The CDR3: CASSLRNRVHEQYF. DNA for the CDR3: TGTGCCAGCAGCTTAAGGAACAGGGTCCACGAGCAGTACTTC.

The chain couples TRBV7-2 to TRBJ1-4; no clear D gene. The germline V and J ends were trimmed by 5 bases and 0 bases, with 7 bases remaining between them. CDR1 is SGHTA and CDR2 is FQGNSA in the germline V gene. The CDR3 is made up of 14 amino acids. CDR3 in amino acids: CASSRTPTNEKLFF. The DNA for the CDR3 is TGTGCCAGCAGCCGGACGCCAACTAATGAAAAACTGTTTTTT. The complete variable domain, with remaining parts taken from reference TRBV7-2 and TRBJ1-4, reads GAGVSQSPSNKVTEKGKDVELRCDPISGHTALYWYRQSLGQGLEFLIYFQGNSAPDKSGLPSDRFSAERTGGSVSTLTIQRTQQEDSAVYLCASSRTPTNEKLFFGSGTQLSVL.

The J gene is TRBJ2-7, the V gene TRBV27; D might be TRBD1 (5 bases). V lost 6 bases and J lost 0, with 18 bases in between. The CDR3 is 16 residues long. Germline V gene data show CDR1 as MNHEY and CDR2 as SMNVEV (reference sequence). As DNA, the CDR3 is TGTGCCAGCAGCCAAAGGTGGGGCAATCCCTCCTACGAGCAGTACTTC. Translated, it gives CASSQRWGNPSYEQYF.

This clone was observed a few times. The rearrangement links TRBV7-9 to TRBJ2-1, with D possibly TRBD2 on 5 matching bases. Trimming cost V 0 bases and J 5 bases, with 14 bases left between them. In germline, CDR1 is SEHNR, CDR2 FQNEAQ (reference sequence). CDR3 length: 16 amino acids. The CDR3 sequence is CASSLAASGFDNEQFF. For the CDR3, the DNA is TGTGCCAGCAGCTTAGCGGCGTCGGGATTCGACAATGAGCAGTTCTTC.

The chain carries TRBV19 and TRBJ1-3, with 7 bases that match TRBD1. This CDR3 is built from 16 residues. Per the germline V gene, CDR1 is LNHDA and CDR2 is SQIVND (reference sequence). The V segment lost 6 bases and the J segment 0 bases; nucleotides outside the gene matches: 8. The CDR3 DNA follows: TGTGCCAGTAGCCTTGACAGGGCTTCCTCTGGAAACACCATATATTTT. The encoded protein is CASSLDRASSGNTIYF.

This clone has only a few counts. The chain couples TRBV19 to TRBJ1-6, with D maybe TRBD1 (6 bases). This CDR3 spans 13 amino acids. Trimming took 8 bases from V and 4 from J, leaving 9 bases between them. Germline V gene sequence: CDR1 LNHDA, CDR2 SQIVND (reference sequence). The CDR3 spells CASQDSYNSPLHF. The CDR3 DNA sequence: TGTGCCAGTCAGGACAGTTATAATTCACCCCTCCACTTT. The variable domain in full, completed from reference TRBV19 and TRBJ1-6, reads DGGITQSPKYLFRKEGQNVTLSCEQNLNHDAMYWYRQDPGQGLRLIYYSQIVNDFQKGDIAEGYSVSREKKESFPLTVTSAQKNPTAFYLCASQDSYNSPLHFGNGTRLTVT.

The J gene is TRBJ1-5, the V gene TRBV27; unclear D gene. The V gene lost 6 bases and the J gene lost 0 bases, with 9 bases spanning the gap. This CDR3 contains 14 residues. Germline lookup yields CDR1 MNHEY and CDR2 SMNVEV (reference sequence). The CDR3 DNA reads as TGTGCCAGCAGGGGCAGCTATAGCAATCAGCCCCAGCATTTT. It translates to CASRGSYSNQPQHF.

This clone was found once. The chain uses TRBV25-1 and TRBJ2-4; D unresolved. CDR1 is MGHDK, CDR2 SYGVNS, per germline. This CDR3 has 15 amino acids. V lost 4 bases and J 1 base, leaving 11 bases between the germline ends. CDR3 sequence reads: CASSGSTAAKNIQYF. DNA of the CDR3: TGTGCCAGCAGTGGATCTACCGCGGCCAAAAACATTCAGTACTTC. Supplemented by reference TRBV25-1 and TRBJ2-4, the full variable domain reads EADIYQTPRYLVIGTGKKITLECSQTMGHDKMYWYQQDPGMELHLIHYSYGVNSTEKGDLSSESTVSRIRTEHFPLTLESARPSHTSQYLCASSGSTAAKNIQYFGAGTRLSVL.

This clone was observed a few times. This CDR3 is CATAGATDTQYF. The CDR3 bases are TGTGCCACCGCGGGGGCAACAGATACGCAGTATTTT. The chain is built from TRBV24-1 and TRBJ2-3, with D possibly being TRBD2 (7 bases). This CDR3 spans 12 amino acids. Trimming left V 9 bases short and J 3 bases short, with 9 bases between. CDR1 is KGHDR, CDR2 SFDVKD, per germline.

The rearrangement uses TRBV4-3 and TRBJ1-3, with 8 bases matching TRBD1. Germline V gene data show CDR1 as LGHNA and CDR2 as YSLEER. The CDR3 consists of 17 residues. After removal of 0 bases from V and 6 bases from J, the junction contained 10 bases not matched to a gene. CDR3 residues: CASSQDGPDRVVNTIYF. DNA of the CDR3: TGCGCCAGCAGCCAAGACGGTCCGGACAGGGTTGTAAACACCATATATTTT.

This clone was detected only a few times. The genes are TRBV12-3 or TRBV12-4 and TRBJ1-1; D remains ambiguous. The CDR3 runs to 13 residues. Between the trimmed V and J ends, which lost 4 bases and 3 bases, there was a span of 9 bases. The CDR3 sequence: CASSWTAHTEAFF. CDR3 nucleotides: TGTGCCAGCAGTTGGACGGCACACACTGAAGCTTTCTTT.